This T cell receptor beta chain derives from a study of regulatory T cells in long-lasting Graves disease. Study-wide background: Freshly diagnosed Graves' patients had used antithyroid drugs for under 3 months. Study-level results: Persistent disease was associated with favored TRBV28 usage and with favored use of TRBJ1-2 and TRBJ2-5.

At least ten counts were recorded for this clonotype. Its matching antigen is unknown. The length of the CDR3 is 14 residues. In germline, CDR1 is SEHNR, CDR2 FQNEAQ (reference sequence). The V gene end was trimmed by 5 bases and the J gene end by 9 bases; junction bases not matched to a gene: 4. This sample's time point: newly diagnosed GD, antithyroid drugs for less than 3 months. The TCR library used RNA extracted from PBMCs. Sequencing libraries for TCR beta were prepared with iRepertoire HTBI primers and Arm-PCR of CDR3 regions. TCRdb used MiXCR to reprocess the multiplex PCR reads, holding one entry per CDR3 protein. The sample yields 500,000 or so distinct CDR3 sequences, 16% seen once. The data were also submitted as part of a second study, on T cells in Graves' hyperthyroidism and ophthalmopathy.

The sample in question was peripheral blood mononuclear cells (PBMCs), obtained at new diagnosis, from a patient treated with antithyroid drugs. This receptor was obtained from a man between 40 and 49 years old with Graves disease. The V call is TRBV7-9, the J call TRBJ2-1, with 13 nucleotides matching TRBD2. The CDR3 region has the DNA TGTGCCAGCAGCACCGGGACTAGCGGGATTGAGCAGTTCTTC. Its protein product is CASSTGTSGIEQFF.